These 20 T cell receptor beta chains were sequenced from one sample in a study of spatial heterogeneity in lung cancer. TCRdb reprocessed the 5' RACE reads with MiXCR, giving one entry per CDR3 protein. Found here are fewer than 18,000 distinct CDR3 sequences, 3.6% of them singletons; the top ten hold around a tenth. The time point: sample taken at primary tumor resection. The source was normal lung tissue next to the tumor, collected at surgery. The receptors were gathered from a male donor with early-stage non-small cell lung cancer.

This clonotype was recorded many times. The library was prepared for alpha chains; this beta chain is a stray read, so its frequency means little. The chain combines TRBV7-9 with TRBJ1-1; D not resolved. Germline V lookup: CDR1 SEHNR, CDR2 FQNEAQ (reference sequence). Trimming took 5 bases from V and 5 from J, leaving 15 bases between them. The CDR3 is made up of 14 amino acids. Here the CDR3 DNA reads TGTGCCAGCAGCACACACCAGACCTCGACTGAAGCTTTCTTT. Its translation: CASSTHQTSTEAFF.

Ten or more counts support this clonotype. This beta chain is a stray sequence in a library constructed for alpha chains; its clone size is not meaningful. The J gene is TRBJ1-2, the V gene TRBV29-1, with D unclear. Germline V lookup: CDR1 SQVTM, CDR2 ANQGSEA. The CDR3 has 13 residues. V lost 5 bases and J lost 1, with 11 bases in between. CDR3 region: CSVSPAVNYGYTF. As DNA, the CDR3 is TGCAGCGTTTCCCCGGCGGTTAACTATGGCTACACCTTC.

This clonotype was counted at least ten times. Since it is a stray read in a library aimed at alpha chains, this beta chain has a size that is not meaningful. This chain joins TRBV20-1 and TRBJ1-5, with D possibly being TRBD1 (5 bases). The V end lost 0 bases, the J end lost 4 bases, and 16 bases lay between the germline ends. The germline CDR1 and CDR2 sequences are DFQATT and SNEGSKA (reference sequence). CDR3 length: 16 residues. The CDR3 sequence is CSARDILRGVNQPQHF. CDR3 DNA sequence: TGCAGTGCTAGAGATATCCTTCGGGGGGTTAATCAGCCCCAGCATTTT.

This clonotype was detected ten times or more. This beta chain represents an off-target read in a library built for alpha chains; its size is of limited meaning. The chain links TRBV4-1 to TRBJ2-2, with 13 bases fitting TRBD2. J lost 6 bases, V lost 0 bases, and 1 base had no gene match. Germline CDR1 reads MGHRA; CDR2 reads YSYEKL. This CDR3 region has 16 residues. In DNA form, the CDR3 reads TGCGCCAGCAGCCAAGATACTAGCGGGAGGGCCGGGGAGCTGTTTTTT. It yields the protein CASSQDTSGRAGELFF.

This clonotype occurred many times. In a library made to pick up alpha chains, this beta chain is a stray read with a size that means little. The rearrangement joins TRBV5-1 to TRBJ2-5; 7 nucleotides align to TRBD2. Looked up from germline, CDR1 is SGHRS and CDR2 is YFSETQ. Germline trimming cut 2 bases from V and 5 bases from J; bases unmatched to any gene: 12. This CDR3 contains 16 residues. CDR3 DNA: TGCGCCAGCAGCTTCGGTTTGGCTAGCGGTAGGGAGACCCAGTACTTC. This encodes CASSFGLASGRETQYF.

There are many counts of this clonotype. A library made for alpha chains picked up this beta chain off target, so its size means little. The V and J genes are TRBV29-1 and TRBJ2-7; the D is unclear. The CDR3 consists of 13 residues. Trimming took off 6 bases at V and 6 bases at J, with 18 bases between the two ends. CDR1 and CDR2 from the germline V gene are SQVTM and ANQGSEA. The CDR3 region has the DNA TGCAGCGTCTCCCCCAGAGAAGCATCCGAGCAGTACTTC. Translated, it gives CSVSPREASEQYF.

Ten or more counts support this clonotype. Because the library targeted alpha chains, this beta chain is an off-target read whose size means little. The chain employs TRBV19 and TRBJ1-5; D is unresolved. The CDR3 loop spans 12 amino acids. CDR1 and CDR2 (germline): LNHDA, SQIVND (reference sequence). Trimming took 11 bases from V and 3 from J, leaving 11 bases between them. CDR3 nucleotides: TGTGCCTCCTCCCCCATCAATCAGCCCCAGCATTTT. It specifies CASSPINQPQHF.

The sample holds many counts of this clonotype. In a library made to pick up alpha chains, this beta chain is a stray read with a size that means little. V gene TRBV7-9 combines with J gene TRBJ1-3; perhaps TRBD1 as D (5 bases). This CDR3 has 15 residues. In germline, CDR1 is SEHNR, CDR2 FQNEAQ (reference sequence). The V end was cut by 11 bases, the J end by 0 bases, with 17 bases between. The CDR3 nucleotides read TGTGCCGGGGCCCGGGACGGAAACTCTGGAAACACCATATATTTT. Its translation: CAGARDGNSGNTIYF.

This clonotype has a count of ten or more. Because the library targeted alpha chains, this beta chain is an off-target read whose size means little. CDR3 coding DNA: TGTGCCAGCAGCCCCGGGTCTGTTAATGAAAAACTGTTTTTT. Protein: CASSPGSVNEKLFF. This chain uses TRBV2 with TRBJ1-4; D not certain. The CDR3 loop spans 14 amino acids. V lost 6 bases and J lost 4, with 12 bases in between. In germline, CDR1 is SNHLY, CDR2 FYNNEI.

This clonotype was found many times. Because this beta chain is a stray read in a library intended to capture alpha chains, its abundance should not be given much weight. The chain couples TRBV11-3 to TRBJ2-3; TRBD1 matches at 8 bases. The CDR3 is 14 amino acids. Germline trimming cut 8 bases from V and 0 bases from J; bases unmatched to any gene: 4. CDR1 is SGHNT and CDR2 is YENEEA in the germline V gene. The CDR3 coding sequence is TGTGCCAGCGGACGACAGGGGAGCACAGATACGCAGTATTTT. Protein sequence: CASGRQGSTDTQYF.

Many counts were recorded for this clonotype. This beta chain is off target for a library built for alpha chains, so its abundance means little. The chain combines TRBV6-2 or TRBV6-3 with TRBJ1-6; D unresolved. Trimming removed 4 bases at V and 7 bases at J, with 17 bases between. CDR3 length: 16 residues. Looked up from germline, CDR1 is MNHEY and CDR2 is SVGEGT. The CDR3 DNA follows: TGTGCCAGCAGTTTCTCTCTCCGGGATTCAAATTCACCCCTCCACTTT. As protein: CASSFSLRDSNSPLHF.

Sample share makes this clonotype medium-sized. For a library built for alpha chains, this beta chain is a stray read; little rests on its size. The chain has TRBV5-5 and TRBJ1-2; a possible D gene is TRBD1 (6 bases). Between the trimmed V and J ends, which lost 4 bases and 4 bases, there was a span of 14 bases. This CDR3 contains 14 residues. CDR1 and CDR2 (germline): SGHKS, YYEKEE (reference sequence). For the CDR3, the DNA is TGTGCCAGCAGCCCGGACAGCGGAGGCTATGGCTACACCTTC. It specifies CASSPDSGGYGYTF. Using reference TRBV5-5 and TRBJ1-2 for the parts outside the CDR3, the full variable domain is DAGVTQSPTHLIKTRGQQVTLRCSPISGHKSVSWYQQVLGQGPQFIFQYYEKEERGRGNFPDRFSARQFPNYSSELNVNALLLGDSALYLCASSPDSGGYGYTFGSGTRLTVV.

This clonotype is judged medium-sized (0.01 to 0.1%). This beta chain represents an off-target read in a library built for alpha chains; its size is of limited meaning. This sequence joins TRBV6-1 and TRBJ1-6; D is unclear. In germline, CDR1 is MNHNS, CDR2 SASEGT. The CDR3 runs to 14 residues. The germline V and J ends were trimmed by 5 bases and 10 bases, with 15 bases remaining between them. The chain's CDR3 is CASSREQFGSPLHF. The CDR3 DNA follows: TGTGCCAGCAGTCGGGAACAGTTTGGATCACCCCTCCACTTT.

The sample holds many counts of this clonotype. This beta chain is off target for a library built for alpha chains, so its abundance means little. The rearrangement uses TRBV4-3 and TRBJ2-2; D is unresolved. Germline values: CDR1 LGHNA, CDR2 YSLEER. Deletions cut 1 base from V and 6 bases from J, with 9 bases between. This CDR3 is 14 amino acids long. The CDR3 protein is CASSQVEGAGELFF. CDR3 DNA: TGCGCCAGCAGCCAAGTAGAAGGAGCCGGGGAGCTGTTTTTT.

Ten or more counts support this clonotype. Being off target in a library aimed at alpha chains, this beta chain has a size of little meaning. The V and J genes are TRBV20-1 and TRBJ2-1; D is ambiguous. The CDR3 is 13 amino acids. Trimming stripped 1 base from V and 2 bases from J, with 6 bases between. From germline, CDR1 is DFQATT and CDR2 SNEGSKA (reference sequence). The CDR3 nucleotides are TGCAGTGCTAGAGGACTTGCCTACAATGAGCAGTTCTTC. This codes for CSARGLAYNEQFF.

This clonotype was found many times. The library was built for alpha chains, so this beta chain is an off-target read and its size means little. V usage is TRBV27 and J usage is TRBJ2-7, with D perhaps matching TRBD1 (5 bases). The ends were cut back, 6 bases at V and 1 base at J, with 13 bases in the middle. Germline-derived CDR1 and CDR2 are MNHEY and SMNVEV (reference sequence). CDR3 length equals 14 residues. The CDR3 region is CASSSRRDSYEQYF. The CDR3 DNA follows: TGTGCCAGCAGCTCGCGCAGGGATTCCTACGAGCAGTACTTC.

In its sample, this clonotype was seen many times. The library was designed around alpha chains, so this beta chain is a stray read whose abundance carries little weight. CDR3: CASSLAPSGSNYEQYF. The DNA of the CDR3 is TGTGCCAGCAGTTTAGCGCCTAGCGGGAGTAACTACGAGCAGTACTTC. The chain has TRBV12-3 or TRBV12-4 and TRBJ2-7; 10 nucleotides align to TRBD2. This CDR3 is built from 16 residues. The V and J ends lost 0 bases and 3 bases, in that order; junction bases with no gene match: 5.

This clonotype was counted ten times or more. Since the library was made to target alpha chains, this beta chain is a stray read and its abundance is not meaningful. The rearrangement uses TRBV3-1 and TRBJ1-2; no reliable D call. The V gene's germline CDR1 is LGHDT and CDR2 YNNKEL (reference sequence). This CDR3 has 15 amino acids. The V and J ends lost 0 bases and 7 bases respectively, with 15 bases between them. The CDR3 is CASSQERSLNRGYTF. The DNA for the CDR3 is TGTGCCAGCAGCCAAGAACGCAGCCTGAACCGTGGCTACACCTTC.

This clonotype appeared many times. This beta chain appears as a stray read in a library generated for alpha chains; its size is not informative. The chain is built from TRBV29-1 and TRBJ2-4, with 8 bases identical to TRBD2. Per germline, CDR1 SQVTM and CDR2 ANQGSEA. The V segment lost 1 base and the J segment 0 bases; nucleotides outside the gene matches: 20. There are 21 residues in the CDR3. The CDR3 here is CSVEVVRSSGWGDLAKNIQYF. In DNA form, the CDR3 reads TGCAGCGTTGAAGTTGTACGATCTAGCGGGTGGGGGGACCTAGCCAAAAACATTCAGTACTTC. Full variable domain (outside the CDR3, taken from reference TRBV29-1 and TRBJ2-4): SAVISQKPSRDICQRGTSLTIQCQVDSQVTMMFWYRQQPGQSLTLIATANQGSEATYESGFVIDKFPISRPNLTFSTLTVSNMSPEDSSIYLCSVEVVRSSGWGDLAKNIQYFGAGTRLSVL.

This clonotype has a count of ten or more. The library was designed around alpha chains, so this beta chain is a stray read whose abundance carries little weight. Written as DNA, the CDR3 is TGTGCCAGCAGCTTAGTGGGAGAAGGATACAATGAGCAGTTCTTC. This translates into CASSLVGEGYNEQFF. The chain joins TRBV11-2 to TRBJ2-1; a weak D match, TRBD2 (5 bases). The CDR3 sequence is 15 residues long. The V end was cut by 1 base, the J end by 4 bases, with 11 bases between. Germline V gives CDR1 SGHAT, CDR2 FQNNGV.